Presented here are 23 T cell receptor beta chains from one specimen sequenced in a study of cytomegalovirus exposure and HLA in healthy donors. PCR was performed using 60 Vbeta and 13 Jbeta primers. Data came from immunoSEQ multiplex PCR; TCRdb stores just in-frame clones and leaves some out. The sample yields around 130,000 clones, 70% to 80% seen once. Sequencing was done on a sample of PBMCs. The receptors were sampled from a woman aged 55-70 years in good health and CMV-seronegative.

This clone was counted a single time. This sample also contains other DNA sequences that code for the same CDR3. The chain links TRBV29-1 to TRBJ2-3; 7 positions agree with TRBD2. The length of the CDR3 is 15 residues. Germline-derived CDR1 and CDR2 are SQVTM and ANQGSEA. The trim removed 3 bases at V and 1 base at J, leaving 7 bases unmatched. CDR3 nucleotides: TGCAGCGTTGACGACCGGACTAGACGCACAGATACGCAGTATTTT. Its protein product is CSVDDRTRRTDTQYF.

The chain uses TRBV5-4 and TRBJ2-3; D not resolved. Trimming took 4 bases from V and 6 from J, leaving 12 bases between them. The CDR3 runs to 13 residues. CDR1 and CDR2 from the germline V gene are SGHNT and YYREEE (reference sequence). CDR3 sequence: CASSEKTLDTQYF. Written as DNA, the CDR3 is TGTGCCAGCAGCGAGAAGACACTTGATACGCAGTATTTT.

The gene calls are TRBV5-1 and TRBJ1-1; D unresolved. The CDR3 is 13 amino acids. The V gene's germline CDR1 is SGHRS and CDR2 YFSETQ. Trimming pared 5 bases from V and 2 bases from J, leaving 10 bases between. For the CDR3, the DNA is TGCGCCAGCAGGGTAAACAGCAACACTGAAGCTTTCTTT. Amino acid sequence: CASRVNSNTEAFF.

V gene TRBV7-6 combines with J gene TRBJ2-1; the D gene is possibly TRBD2 (6 bases). This CDR3 comprises 13 residues. V was cut by 5 bases and J by 11 bases, with 16 bases left in between. From germline, CDR1 is SGHVS and CDR2 FNYEAQ. CDR3 region: CASSNLNREQQFF. CDR3 sequence (DNA): TGTGCCAGCAGCAACCTGAACCGGGAGCAGCAGTTCTTC.

CDR3 nucleotides: TGTGCCAGCAGTTACGTAGCTAACGAGCAGTACTTC. It translates to CASSYVANEQYF. The chain carries TRBV28 and TRBJ2-7; D uncertain. Germline V gene lookup returns CDR1 MDHEN and CDR2 SYDVKM. V lost 4 bases and J lost 5, with 9 bases in between. The CDR3 runs to 12 residues.

Concerning this clone: Relative to the germline gene, one junction end is altered; a read error may explain this. The gene calls are TRBV7-9 and TRBJ1-1, with D perhaps TRBD1 (6 bases). Germline V lookup: CDR1 SEHNR, CDR2 FQNEAQ (reference sequence). This CDR3 is built from 12 residues. The CDR3 sequence is CSSSLADSEAFF. In DNA, the CDR3 is TGTTCCAGCAGCTTAGCGGACAGTGAAGCTTTCTTT.

This clone is a singleton in its sample. The rearrangement joins TRBV5-1 to TRBJ2-7; D unresolved. CDR3 length: 13 residues. Germline values: CDR1 SGHRS, CDR2 YFSETQ. V lost 5 bases to trimming and J lost 7 bases, with 16 bases between them. CDR3 coding DNA: TGCGCCAGCAGACCGCCCGACAACCCAGAGCAGTACTTC. It translates to CASRPPDNPEQYF. Full variable domain (missing parts from reference TRBV5-1 and TRBJ2-7): KAGVTQTPRYLIKTRGQQVTLSCSPISGHRSVSWYQQTPGQGLQFLFEYFSETQRNKGNFPGRFSGRQFSNSRSEMNVSTLELGDSALYLCASRPPDNPEQYFGPGTRLTVT.

This rearrangement joins TRBV5-1 to TRBJ1-2, with 10 bases identical to TRBD1. Germline assignment: CDR1 SGHRS and CDR2 YFSETQ. CDR3 length: 15 amino acids. With V trimmed by 0 bases and J by 4 bases, 3 bases remained unmatched. In nucleotides, the CDR3 is TGCGCCAGCAGCTTGGCGACAGGGGGCACCTATGGCTACACCTTC. It translates to CASSLATGGTYGYTF.

The V gene is TRBV5-1, the J gene TRBJ2-3; a possible D gene is TRBD1 (5 bases). Trimming left V 0 bases short and J 1 base short, with 12 bases between. Germline V gives CDR1 SGHRS, CDR2 YFSETQ. The CDR3 length is 16 residues. CDR3 sequence: CASSLEGFRRTDTQYF. CDR3 bases: TGCGCCAGCAGCTTGGAGGGGTTTCGTCGCACAGATACGCAGTATTTT.

V is TRBV5-1 and J is TRBJ2-2; 7 nucleotides agree with TRBD1. There are 15 residues in the CDR3. Per the germline V gene, CDR1 is SGHRS and CDR2 is YFSETQ. The V segment lost 0 bases and the J segment 2 bases; nucleotides outside the gene matches: 1. Written as DNA, the CDR3 is TGCGCCAGCAGCTTGGTAGGGGGCAACACCGGGGAGCTGTTTTTT. It codes for CASSLVGGNTGELFF.

CDR3 sequence (DNA): TGTGCCAGCAGTTACTCTCGGACAGGGGAAGCTTTCTTT. Translation gives CASSYSRTGEAFF. This sequence joins TRBV6-5 and TRBJ1-1; 8 nucleotides line up with TRBD1. J was trimmed by 8 bases and V by 0 bases; bases with no gene match: 2. The CDR3 sequence is 13 residues long. Germline loops: CDR1 MNHEY, CDR2 SVGAGI.

J is TRBJ1-6 and V is TRBV6-6, with 7 positions matching TRBD1. This CDR3 region has 16 residues. CDR1 MNHNY and CDR2 SVGAGI come from the germline V gene (reference sequence). The V gene end was trimmed by 5 bases and the J gene end by 5 bases; junction bases not matched to a gene: 9. The CDR3 here is CASSRPGTANNSPLHF. The DNA for the CDR3 is TGTGCCAGCAGTCGCCCCGGGACAGCAAATAATTCACCCCTCCACTTT.

The rearrangement joins TRBV5-1 to TRBJ2-1; D perhaps matches TRBD1 (7 bases). The V end lost 4 bases, the J end lost 0 bases, and 14 bases lay between the germline ends. The CDR3 is made up of 16 amino acids. CDR1 and CDR2 from the germline V gene are SGHRS and YFSETQ. CDR3 loop: CASSAGQQSSYNEQFF. CDR3 nucleotide sequence: TGCGCCAGCAGCGCGGGACAGCAAAGCTCCTACAATGAGCAGTTCTTC.

This clone was observed a single time. The chain is built from TRBV27 and TRBJ2-2, with D tentatively TRBD1 (6 bases). Trimming stripped 2 bases from V and 2 bases from J, with 15 bases between. Germline CDR1 reads MNHEY; CDR2 reads SMNVEV (reference sequence). The CDR3 extends over 17 amino acids. CDR3 sequence (DNA): TGTGCCAGCAGTTTACTTTCGGACAGAACTAACACCGGGGAGCTGTTTTTT. Its protein is CASSLLSDRTNTGELFF.

The CDR3 is CASSPGGRGNYNEQFF. In nucleotides, the CDR3 is TGTGCCAGCTCACCGGGAGGACGGGGGAATTACAATGAGCAGTTCTTC. V usage is TRBV18 and J usage is TRBJ2-1, with D perhaps matching TRBD2 (6 bases). The CDR3 is 16 amino acids. Between the trimmed V and J ends, which lost 3 bases and 4 bases, there was a span of 16 bases. From germline, CDR1 is KGHSH and CDR2 LQKENI.

This chain uses TRBV14 with TRBJ2-2; maybe TRBD2 (5 bases). The V gene's germline CDR1 is SGHDN and CDR2 FVKESK. The CDR3 totals 15 residues. With 4 bases removed from V and 6 bases from J, the gap between germline ends came to 15 bases. CDR3 loop: CASSPGNKGPGELFF. Written as DNA, the CDR3 is TGTGCCAGCAGCCCCGGGAACAAAGGGCCCGGGGAGCTGTTTTTT.

This chain joins TRBV18 and TRBJ2-7; a weak D match, TRBD2 (6 bases). Trimming shortened V by 6 bases and J by 2 bases, and 14 bases separated the two germline ends. Per the germline V gene, CDR1 is KGHSH and CDR2 is LQKENI. This CDR3 contains 14 residues. The CDR3 reads CASSREVSPYEQYF. CDR3 DNA sequence: TGTGCCAGCTCCAGGGAGGTTAGCCCCTACGAGCAGTACTTC.

The J gene is TRBJ2-7, the V gene TRBV21-1; TRBD1 is the table's D call and was not checked against the DNA. TRBV21-1 is a listed pseudogene. The CDR3 consists of 16 residues. The CDR3 DNA is TGTGCCAGCAGCAAAGTCGGGACACCCGGGGTGGAAGGGCAGTACTTC. Translating gives CASSKVGTPGVEGQYF.

The CDR3, as DNA: TGTGCCAGCAGTGCGACAGGTTCGGGCTACACCTTC. Protein product: CASSATGSGYTF. The chain recombines TRBV6-5 with TRBJ1-2, with a weak D call TRBD1 (6 bases). Deletions cut 5 bases from V and 8 bases from J, with 12 bases between. Germline V lookup: CDR1 MNHEY, CDR2 SVGAGI. This CDR3 is built from 12 residues.

The V call is TRBV14, the J call TRBJ2-7; D might be TRBD2 (6 bases). Trimming took off 1 base at V and 9 bases at J, with 10 bases between the two ends. The CDR3 loop spans 12 amino acids. Germline-derived CDR1 and CDR2 are SGHDN and FVKESK. The CDR3 DNA is TGTGCCAGCAGCCAAGTTGCGGGGCGGCAGTACTTC. Its translation: CASSQVAGRQYF.

CDR3 region: CASGQGLLGNIQYF. The CDR3 DNA reads as TGCGCCAGCGGACAGGGACTGCTCGGGAACATTCAGTACTTC. This chain joins TRBV10-2 and TRBJ2-4, with TRBD1 matching over 8 bases. The CDR3 is 14 residues long. Germline V gene data show CDR1 as WSHSY and CDR2 as SAAADI. V lost 8 bases, J lost 7 bases, and 10 bases stayed unmatched.

The chain employs TRBV4-1 and TRBJ2-1; 15 bases agree with TRBD2. The V gene's germline CDR1 is MGHRA and CDR2 YSYEKL. V shed 0 bases, J shed 8 bases, and the junction held 5 bases outside the gene matches. The CDR3 totals 17 residues. CDR3 DNA sequence: TGCGCCAGCAGCCAAGATGGACTAGCGGGAGGGATTTATGAGCAGTTCTTC. It is translated as CASSQDGLAGGIYEQFF.

This clone has more than one count but fewer than ten. The V gene is TRBV28, the J gene TRBJ2-7; D remains unclear. Trimming shortened V by 1 base and J by 2 bases, and 9 bases separated the two germline ends. Per the germline V gene, CDR1 is MDHEN and CDR2 is SYDVKM. The CDR3 is 14 amino acids. As DNA, the CDR3 is TGTGCCAGCAGTTTATACAGCAGGACCTACGAGCAGTACTTC. As protein: CASSLYSRTYEQYF.